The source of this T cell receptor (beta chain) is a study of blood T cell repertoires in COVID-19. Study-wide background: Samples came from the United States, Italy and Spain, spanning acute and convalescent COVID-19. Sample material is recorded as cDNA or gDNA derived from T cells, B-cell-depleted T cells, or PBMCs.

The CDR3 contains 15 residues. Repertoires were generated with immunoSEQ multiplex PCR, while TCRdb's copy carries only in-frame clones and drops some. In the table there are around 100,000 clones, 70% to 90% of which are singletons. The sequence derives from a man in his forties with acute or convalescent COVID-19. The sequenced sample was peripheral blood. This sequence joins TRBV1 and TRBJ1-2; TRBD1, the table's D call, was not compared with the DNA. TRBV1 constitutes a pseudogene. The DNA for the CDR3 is TGCACCAGCAGCCACGGCCCGGACAGAGTCTATGGCTACACCTTC. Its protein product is CTSSHGPDRVYGYTF.